This TCR beta chain was documented in a study of beta chain features in type 1 diabetes. Study summary: Examined across all samples were 90 million to 130 million sorted cells.

Every bit of the isolated RNA underwent reverse transcription, so sequencing read expressed TCRB transcripts. Assay used: immunoSEQ multiplex PCR; TCRdb lists only in-frame clones, some missing. Here the sample spans about 280,000 clones, about 15% being singletons. Findings and caveats of the study: Moderate but significant shortening of TCRB CDR3s was recorded in all four CD4+ subsets from Type 1 diabetes patients. PCR might favor shorter templates, but any such skew would affect patients and controls equally.

Note on this clone: No antigen is known for it.

V lost 3 bases and J 9 bases, leaving 13 bases between the germline ends. The CDR3 sequence is 13 residues long. CDR1 is MDHEN and CDR2 is SYDVKM in the germline V gene. Sorting with CD45RO/CCR7/CD25/CD127/CD95/CD27 yielded naive, central memory, regulatory and stem-like memory CD4+ cells. J is TRBJ2-3 and V is TRBV28, with D perhaps TRBD2 (5 bases). Material for sequencing was naive CD4+ T cells from blood. The receptor was isolated from a man aged 18-30 years with type 1 diabetes. The CDR3 loop is CASSLLVASTQYF. The CDR3 coding sequence is TGTGCCAGCAGTTTGTTAGTAGCGTCAACGCAGTATTTT. Full variable domain (remainder filled in from reference TRBV28 and TRBJ2-3): DVKVTQSSRYLVKRTGEKVFLECVQDMDHENMFWYRQDPGLGLRLIYFSYDVKMKEKGDIPEGYSVSREKKERFSLILESASTNQTSMYLCASSLLVASTQYFGPGTRLTVL.